These T cell receptor beta chains were read from a single sample in a study of cytomegalovirus exposure and HLA in healthy donors. Clones were read by immunoSEQ multiplex PCR, and TCRdb kept only the in-frame ones, dropping some. Among 300,000 or so clones, roughly 81% were seen once, and the ten largest hold 2%. The source material was PBMCs. All receptors come from a woman aged 40 to 50 in good health and CMV-seropositive. CDR3s include the opening cysteine and the closing phenylalanine or tryptophan. The D gene is left open where the match is weak. The size entry is marked missing in some rows and otherwise reads once, few, many or a size class.

CSALRGSPLHF	TGCAGTGCTCTCCGGGGTTCACCCCTCCACTTT	TRBJ1-6	NA	TRBV20-1	NA
CASSTRTSGYTGELFF	TGTGCCAGCAGCACACGGACTAGCGGATACACCGGGGAGCTGTTTTTT	TRBJ2-2	TRBD2	TRBV7-2	NA
CASSLEASGSLETQYF	TGTGCCAGCAGCTTGGAGGCTAGCGGGAGTCTCGAGACCCAGTACTTC	TRBJ2-5	TRBD2	TRBV5-8	NA
CASSPLGLAGDIQYF	TGTGCCAGCAGCCCCTTGGGACTAGCGGGAGACATTCAGTACTTC	TRBJ2-4	TRBD2	TRBV9	NA
CASSEVRGKAAKNIQYF	TGTGCCAGCAGTGAAGTCAGGGGGAAAGCGGCCAAAAACATTCAGTACTTC	TRBJ2-4	TRBD1	TRBV27	NA
CASSPGQGASGANVLTF	TGTGCCAGCTCACCGGGACAGGGGGCCTCTGGGGCCAACGTCCTGACTTTC	TRBJ2-6	TRBD1	TRBV18	NA
CASSLSSSGRGNTGELFF	TGTGCCAGCAGTTTGTCCTCTAGCGGGAGGGGGAACACCGGGGAGCTGTTTTTT	TRBJ2-2	TRBD2	TRBV27	NA
CASSQERTGELFF	TGCGCCAGCAGCCAGGAGAGGACCGGGGAGCTGTTTTTT	TRBJ2-2	NA	TRBV4-3	NA
CASSADFYEQYF	TGTGCCAGCAGCGCGGATTTTTACGAGCAGTACTTC	TRBJ2-7	NA	TRBV5-4	once
CASSFQGIPPSDTLNTEAFF	TGTGCCAGCAGTTTTCAGGGGATCCCTCCATCGGACACATTGAACACTGAAGCTTTCTTT	TRBJ1-1	NA	TRBV28	NA
CASTRGTSGRGEQFF	TGCGCCAGCACCCGAGGGACTAGCGGGAGAGGTGAGCAGTTCTTC	TRBJ2-1	TRBD2	TRBV5-1	few
CASSPAGTGRNTEAFF	TGTGCCAGCAGTCCAGCCGGGACAGGGCGGAACACTGAAGCTTTCTTT	TRBJ1-1	TRBD1	TRBV27	NA
CASSQRGGEKLFF	TGTGCCAGCAGCCAGCGGGGGGGCGAAAAACTGTTTTTT	TRBJ1-4	NA	TRBV7-9	NA
CASSLAGLSGNTIYF	TGTGCCAGCAGCTTAGCCGGGTTGTCTGGAAACACCATATATTTT	TRBJ1-3	NA	TRBV7-2	NA
CASSVAVGGSQETQYF	TGTGCCAGCAGCGTAGCAGTTGGGGGGAGTCAAGAGACCCAGTACTTC	TRBJ2-5	NA	TRBV9	NA
CASSLSPTSSYNEQFF	TGTGCCAGCAGCTTGAGCCCGACTAGCTCCTACAATGAGCAGTTCTTC	TRBJ2-1	NA	TRBV5-4	NA
CASSPTSGRASREQYF	TGTGCCAGCAGCCCGACTAGCGGGAGGGCCTCCCGAGAGCAGTACTTC	TRBJ2-7	TRBD2	TRBV7-2	NA
CASSDLVAREGLTGELFF	TGTGCCAGCAGTGACCTCGTCGCTCGGGAGGGCCTAACCGGGGAGCTGTTTTTT	TRBJ2-2	TRBD2	TRBV6-1	NA
CASSQGQGLADTQYF	TGCGCCAGCAGCCAGGGACAGGGGTTAGCAGATACGCAGTATTTT	TRBJ2-3	TRBD1	TRBV4-1	NA
CASSSNTGELFF	TGTGCCAGCTCCAGTAACACCGGGGAGCTGTTTTTT	TRBJ2-2	NA	TRBV18	NA
CASSREAINEQFF	TGTGCCAGCAGCCGTGAGGCGATCAACGAGCAGTTCTTC	TRBJ2-1	NA	TRBV7-8	NA
CASSRSGGLKEQYF	TGTGCCAGCAGCCGGAGCGGGGGGCTAAAAGAGCAGTACTTC	TRBJ2-7	TRBD2	TRBV5-4	NA
CASSPTGVEKLFF	TGTGCCAGTAGCCCGACAGGGGTCGAAAAACTGTTTTTT	TRBJ1-4	TRBD1	TRBV19	few
CASTHMRTGGNTGELFF	TGTGCCAGTACCCATATGAGGACAGGGGGTAACACCGGGGAGCTGTTTTTT	TRBJ2-2	TRBD1	TRBV19	NA
CASSVLANTGELFF	TGTGCCAGCAGTGTACTAGCGAACACCGGGGAGCTGTTTTTT	TRBJ2-2	NA	TRBV28	NA
CASSQMSSGANVLTF	TGCGCCAGCAGCCAAATGAGCTCTGGGGCCAACGTCCTGACTTTC	TRBJ2-6	NA	TRBV4-1	NA
CASSWSRNTEAFF	TGTGCCAGCAGCTGGTCTAGGAACACTGAAGCTTTCTTT	TRBJ1-1	NA	TRBV5-6	NA
CASSRTSFSYEQYF	TGTGCCAGCAGTCGGACTTCTTTCTCCTACGAGCAGTACTTC	TRBJ2-7	NA	TRBV28	NA
CSVSAGATDTQYF	TGCAGCGTGAGTGCAGGTGCCACAGATACGCAGTATTTT	TRBJ2-3	NA	TRBV29-1	NA
CASSSDRLSYEQYF	TGTGCCAGCAGTTCCGACAGACTCTCCTACGAGCAGTACTTC	TRBJ2-7	NA	TRBV6-1	NA
CASSGRDRGRLGEAPDTQYF	TGTGCCAGCAGTGGGCGGGACAGGGGGCGATTGGGGGAGGCCCCAGATACGCAGTATTTT	TRBJ2-3	TRBD1	TRBV28	NA
CASGRTGAGANVLTF	TGTGCCAGCGGACGAACAGGGGCTGGGGCCAACGTCCTGACTTTC	TRBJ2-6	TRBD1	TRBV7-9	few
CASSKSGHPTDTQYF	TGTGCCAGCAGTAAAAGCGGGCACCCCACAGATACGCAGTATTTT	TRBJ2-3	NA	TRBV2	NA
CASSLEAVTEAFF	TGCGCCAGCAGCTTGGAAGCGGTCACTGAAGCTTTCTTT	TRBJ1-1	NA	TRBV5-1	NA
CASSLAMTSGSYEQYF	TGTGCCAGCAGCCTCGCTATGACTAGCGGGAGCTACGAGCAGTACTTC	TRBJ2-7	TRBD2	TRBV6-6	NA
CASSLLYQQYF	TGTGCCAGCAGCTTATTATATCAGCAGTACTTC	TRBJ2-7	NA	TRBV11-2	NA
CSVEDGLPGLAGQQYF	TGCAGCGTTGAAGATGGTCTCCCGGGACTAGCGGGCCAGCAGTACTTC	TRBJ2-7	TRBD2	TRBV29-1	NA
CASSGTGNLYNEQFF	TGCGCCAGCAGCGGGACAGGGAATCTTTACAATGAGCAGTTCTTC	TRBJ2-1	TRBD1	TRBV5-1	NA
CASSFQSGRASHEQYF	TGTGCCAGCAGTTTTCAGAGCGGGAGGGCCTCCCACGAGCAGTACTTC	TRBJ2-7	TRBD2	TRBV6-6	NA
CASSLLQASYEQYF	TGTGCCAGCAGCTTATTGCAAGCATCCTACGAGCAGTACTTC	TRBJ2-7	NA	TRBV7-8	once
CASSFYGSGSLEQFF	TGTGCCAGCAGCTTTTACGGTAGCGGGAGCCTCGAGCAGTTCTTC	TRBJ2-1	TRBD2	TRBV11-3	NA
CASSNLAGDSYEQYF	TGTGCCAGCAGCAACCTAGCGGGAGACTCCTACGAGCAGTACTTC	TRBJ2-7	TRBD2	TRBV11-3	NA
CASRPQRGLAGDYEQYF	TGTGCCAGCAGACCTCAACGGGGACTAGCGGGGGACTACGAGCAGTACTTC	TRBJ2-7	TRBD2	TRBV2	NA
CASSYTGTGAYEQYF	TGTGCCAGCAGTTACACAGGGACAGGAGCCTACGAGCAGTACTTC	TRBJ2-7	TRBD1	TRBV6-5	few
CASSPFTTNYGYTF	TGTGCCAGCAGCCCCTTCACAACTAACTATGGCTACACCTTC	TRBJ1-2	NA	TRBV7-8	NA
CASSLYRDSYEQYF	TGTGCCAGCAGTTTATATCGGGATTCCTACGAGCAGTACTTC	TRBJ2-7	NA	TRBV27	NA
CASSGGTSGRVWETQYF	TGCGCCAGCAGCGGAGGGACTAGCGGGAGGGTTTGGGAGACCCAGTACTTC	TRBJ2-5	TRBD2	TRBV5-1	NA
CASSQTRQGRWTEAFF	TGTGCCAGCAGCCAGACTAGACAGGGCCGGTGGACTGAAGCTTTCTTT	TRBJ1-1	TRBD1	TRBV14	NA
CASRLTESNVLTF	TGTGCCAGCAGGCTGACAGAATCCAACGTCCTGACTTTC	TRBJ2-6	NA	TRBV11-2	NA